These 5 T cell receptor beta chains share one sample of origin, sequenced in a study of cytomegalovirus exposure and HLA in healthy donors. The PCR had 60 Vbeta and 13 Jbeta primers. Profiling relied on immunoSEQ multiplex PCR, and the TCRdb table lists in-frame clones only, not all of them. The data include approximately 96,000 clones; the top ten clones carry about 5.9%. Material for sequencing was PBMCs. Receptor source: a girl between 10 and 17 years old in good health and CMV-seropositive.

The chain employs TRBV6-5 and TRBJ1-5; TRBD1 is a possible D gene (6 bases). Trimming removed 8 bases at V and 4 bases at J, with 9 bases between. There are 12 residues in the CDR3. CDR1 MNHEY and CDR2 SVGAGI come from the germline V gene. CDR3 amino acids: CASGQPNQPQHF. For the CDR3, the DNA is TGTGCCAGCGGACAGCCTAATCAGCCCCAGCATTTT.

The DNA of the CDR3 is TGTGCCAGCAGCTTAGTCGTACAGACCCACAATGAGCAGTTCTTC. Its protein is CASSLVVQTHNEQFF. The V call is TRBV7-2, the J call TRBJ2-1; D uncertain. V was cut by 1 base and J by 5 bases, with 12 bases left in between. The CDR3 runs 15 residues. Per the germline V gene, CDR1 is SGHTA and CDR2 is FQGNSA.

This chain uses TRBV7-9 with TRBJ2-5; D call uncertain. The CDR3 is made up of 15 amino acids. Trimming took 1 base from V and 4 from J, leaving 13 bases between them. Looked up from germline, CDR1 is SEHNR and CDR2 is FQNEAQ (reference sequence). CDR3 residues: CASSLETAPGETQYF. CDR3 coding DNA: TGTGCCAGCAGCTTAGAGACGGCTCCGGGAGAGACCCAGTACTTC.

The chain employs TRBV6-6 and TRBJ1-5; no definite D call. This CDR3 has 15 residues. Trimming removed 0 bases from V and 0 bases from J, with 6 bases in between. CDR1 MNHNY and CDR2 SVGAGI come from the germline V gene (reference sequence). The CDR3 loop reads CASSYSQDSNQPQHF. The CDR3 DNA follows: TGTGCCAGCAGTTACTCGCAGGATAGCAATCAGCCCCAGCATTTT.

The chain carries TRBV4-1 and TRBJ2-7; no clear D. This CDR3 spans 13 amino acids. With 4 bases removed from V and 7 bases from J, the gap between germline ends came to 14 bases. CDR1 and CDR2 from the germline V gene are MGHRA and YSYEKL. The CDR3 nucleotides are TGCGCCAGCAGCCTAGAACTATTCGGGGAGCAGTACTTC. Translated, it gives CASSLELFGEQYF.